This T cell receptor beta chain was captured by sequencing in a study of T cells in Graves' hyperthyroidism and ophthalmopathy. The CDR3 is made up of 14 amino acids. Germline V lookup: CDR1 MNHEY, CDR2 SVGAGI. The ends were cut back, 4 bases at V and 5 bases at J, with 13 bases in the middle. Blood sampling occurred at first hyperthyroidism diagnosis, ahead of any ophthalmopathy symptoms. TCR beta CDR3 region amplification was performed from RNA transcripts. The HTBI primer set was used in a first-round RT-PCR of the TCR CDR3. TCRdb re-analysed the multiplex PCR reads in MiXCR, keeping a single row per CDR3 protein. The sample contains about 400,000 distinct CDR3 sequences, more than 15% of which appear only once. This clonotype has only a few counts.

The source material was blood. This sequence originates from a woman between 18 and 30 years old with Graves' hyperthyroidism that later progressed to Graves' ophthalmopathy. V is TRBV6-5 and J is TRBJ2-3, with D maybe TRBD2 (5 bases). The CDR3 DNA is TGTGCCAGCAGTTCAGAACTAGATGTAGATACGCAGTATTTT. Amino acid sequence: CASSSELDVDTQYF.